This entry is about one T cell receptor (beta chain). Its antigen is unidentified. One end of the junction fails to match germline, which may point to a read error. This sample was taken from a study of cytomegalovirus exposure and HLA in healthy donors. General study results and limits: TRBV6-2, TRBV6-3 and other indistinguishable V segments were excluded.

Germline CDR1 reads MGHRA; CDR2 reads YSYEKL. The CDR3 is 16 residues long. The PCR employed 60 Vbeta primers together with 13 Jbeta primers. Libraries were prepared by immunoSEQ multiplex PCR; TCRdb keeps only in-frame clonotypes and omits some of them. The sample holds over 150,000 clones, about 75% seen once. These donors, healthy bone marrow donors, were studied. The chain uses TRBV4-1 and TRBJ1-5; a possible D gene is TRBD1 (5 bases). The sequencing input was PBMCs. This sequence originates from a male donor in good health and CMV-seronegative. The CDR3 protein is CASSQGGAGIDQPQHF. The CDR3 DNA sequence: TGCGCCAGCAGCCAAGGCGGCGCAGGGATTGATCAACCCCAGCATTTT.